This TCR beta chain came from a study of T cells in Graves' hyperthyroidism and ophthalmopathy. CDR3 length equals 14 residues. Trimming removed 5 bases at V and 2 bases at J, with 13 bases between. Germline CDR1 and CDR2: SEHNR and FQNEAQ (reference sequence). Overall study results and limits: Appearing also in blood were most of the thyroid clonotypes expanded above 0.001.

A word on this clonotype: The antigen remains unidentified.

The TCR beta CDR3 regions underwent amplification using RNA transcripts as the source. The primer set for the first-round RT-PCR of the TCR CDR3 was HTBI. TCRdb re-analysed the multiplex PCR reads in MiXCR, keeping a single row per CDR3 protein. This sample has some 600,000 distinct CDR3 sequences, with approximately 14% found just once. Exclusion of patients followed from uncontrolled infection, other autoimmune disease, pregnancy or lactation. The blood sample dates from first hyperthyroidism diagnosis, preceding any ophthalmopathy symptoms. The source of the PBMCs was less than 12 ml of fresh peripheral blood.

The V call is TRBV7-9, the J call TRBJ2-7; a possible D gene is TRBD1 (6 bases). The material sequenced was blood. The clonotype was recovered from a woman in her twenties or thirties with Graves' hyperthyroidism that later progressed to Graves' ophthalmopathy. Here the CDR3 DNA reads TGTGCCAGCAGCCGAGGGGGAGAGGCCTACGAGCAGTACTTC. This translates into CASSRGGEAYEQYF.